This T cell receptor (beta chain) derives from a study of read filtering for tumor transcriptome and immune sequencing. Looking at the study overall: DNase treatment preceded whole-transcriptome library preparation.

The CDR3 contains 14 residues. Germline V CDR1 and CDR2: SGHRS, YFSETQ. The V gene end was trimmed by 4 bases and the J gene end by 6 bases; junction bases not matched to a gene: 7. The library was built from roughly 400 ng RNA with molecular barcoded adaptors for alpha/delta and beta/gamma chains. MiXCR was run by TCRdb on the reads, yielding one entry per CDR3 protein. The data contain 90,000 to 95,000 distinct CDR3 sequences, roughly 21% of them singletons. This clonotype came up many times. The clonotype comes from a donor at least 40 years old with multiple myeloma. This chain uses TRBV5-1 with TRBJ2-7; 10 bases are a match to TRBD1. Material for sequencing was a population of CD138-negative cells sorted from bone marrow. CDR3 region: CASSLGDRGGEQYF. In DNA, the CDR3 is TGCGCCAGCAGCCTGGGGGACAGGGGCGGCGAGCAGTACTTC.